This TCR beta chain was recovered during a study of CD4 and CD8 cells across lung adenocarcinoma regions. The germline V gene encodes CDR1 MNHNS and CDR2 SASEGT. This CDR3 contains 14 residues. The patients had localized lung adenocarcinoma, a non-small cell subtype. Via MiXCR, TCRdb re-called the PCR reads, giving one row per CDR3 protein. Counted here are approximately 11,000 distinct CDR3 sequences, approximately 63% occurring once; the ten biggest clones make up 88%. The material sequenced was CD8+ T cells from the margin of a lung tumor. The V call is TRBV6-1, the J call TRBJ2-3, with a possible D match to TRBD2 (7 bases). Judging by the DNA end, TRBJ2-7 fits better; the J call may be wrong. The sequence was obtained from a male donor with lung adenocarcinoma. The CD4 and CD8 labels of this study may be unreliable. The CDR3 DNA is TGTGCCAGCAGAGGGGGGGGAGGGCCAGATACGCAGTACTTC. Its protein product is CASRGGGGPDTQYF.